This TCR beta chain was identified during a study of T cell responses to AZD1222 COVID-19 vaccine (TCRdb year 2021). A note on the overall study: Because spike-specific TCR depth and breadth did not differ between the two schedules, AZD1222 recipients who got a second dose at roughly 4 weeks were pooled with those who got a second dose at roughly 12 weeks. A total of about 250 trial participants underwent TCR sequencing, of whom 207 had received two doses of AZD1222 and 26 had received two doses of the MenACWY control vaccine. Trial participants were enrolled by age into subgroups of 18-55, 56-69 and 70-plus years, and roughly 160, 29 and 62 TCR-sequenced participants, respectively, were included in these subgroups.

The CDR3 regions of human TCRbeta chains were analyzed by immunosequencing. Concerning the study's data processing: Repertoire TCRs were matched against a reference library of SARS-CoV-2-specific TCRs generated with the MIRA antigen-specificity platform. Breadth was defined as the fraction of unique TCRs that were SARS-CoV-2-associated, and depth was defined as the fraction of total T cells that were SARS-CoV-2-associated. Using the MIRA data, every spike-specific TCR was mapped to the spike region that the TCR reacted to and assigned to either a CD4 or a CD8 class. Log10-transformed breadth and depth values were compared by one-way ANOVA with Sidak's multiple comparisons tests. The source is immuneACCESS, and TCRdb retained only in-frame sequences with V and J called. Part of the clones is not carried over; for the studies checked, unresolved V genes explain less than half of this, and the remainder is unexplained. Clone size and V and J calls were adopted from that table, with D and trimming inferred from the DNA. This sample has 150,000 or so clones in its table, and roughly nine tenths of those were observed once. The ten largest clones represent more than 1.3% of the sample.

V drops 5 bases and J drops 3 bases, leaving 14 bases in between. Measured from the cysteine to the phenylalanine, the CDR3 is 14 residues long. Here the CDR3 DNA is all that survives: 42 bases in frame from base 1. For CDR1 and CDR2, the germline V gene lists KGHSH and LQKENI. In light of the paper, this sample's time point label describes: baseline before first vaccination. The vaccinee samples were drawn from two UK trials, COV001 and COV002, one of which was a single-blind randomized controlled phase 2/3 trial testing AZD1222 (ChAdOx1 nCoV-19) in healthy adults. Trial participant PBMC samples were collected at day 0 and day 28 after the second dose for TCRbeta chain sequencing. Broad study findings and their caveats: No day 14 peak-response samples were available, so repertoires were characterized only after the peak T cell response. CD4 TCRs associated with the vaccine covered the entire spike protein, and the dominant responses were in regions 160-218 and 743-854. Spike-specific TCR breadth and depth rose significantly after two AZD1222 doses compared with day 0 and with MenACWY recipients. Reportedly, close to half of the unique spike-specific TCRs recognized epitopes lying outside the regions that are mutated in the B.1.351 and B.1.1.7 variants. The 56-69-year group was small, and its depth increase did not reach significance, likely because of low power. Only a handful of AZD1222 recipients were SARS-CoV-2 seropositive at baseline, limiting conclusions about previously exposed vaccinees. Most participants were white British and females outnumbered males, and the authors suggested that clonal diversity may have been underestimated.

As concerns this clone: No antigen is known for it. Base quality data are lacking; no much larger clone is found one base away.

Sequencing used peripheral blood, obtained on day 0 of AZD1222 vaccination. The rearranged chain carries TRBV18 and TRBJ2-7; the D gene identity is not certain. The TCR sequence derives from an adult in good health. CDR3 loop: CASSAALRNYEQYF. In nucleotide form, the sequence is TGTGCCAGCTCAGCGGCACTGCGGAACTACGAGCAGTACTTC. With the portions outside the CDR3 filled from the reference TRBV18 and TRBJ2-7 genes, the complete variable region becomes NAGVMQNPRHLVRRRGQEARLRCSPMKGHSHVYWYRQLPEEGLKFMVYLQKENIIDESGMPKERFSAEFPKEGPSILRIQQVVRGDSAAYFCASSAALRNYEQYFGPGTRLTVT.